The clone carrying this TCR beta chain was detected a few times. Its antigen is currently unknown. Germline V lookup: CDR1 SGHNT, CDR2 YENEEA. The CDR3 contains 17 residues. V lost 4 bases, J lost 3 bases, and 13 bases stayed unmatched. Quantitative 5'-RACE with molecular barcodes was used to make the TCR beta libraries. MiXCR, run by TCRdb on the 5' RACE reads, gives a single entry per CDR3 protein. Among a few hundred thousand distinct CDR3 sequences listed, more than 20% were seen once. This specimen belongs to a study of CD8 T cells in ankylosing spondylitis. Findings and limits, study-wide: Within ankylosing spondylitis blood, a TCR beta motif made up of roughly eight highly homologous variants appeared to be characteristic. Past research had described some motif variants in reactive arthritis synovial fluid and blood. It was reported that disease-linked clones were significantly enriched in matched ankylosing spondylitis synovial fluid. Disease-linked clones bore a CD8+ phenotype, appearing relatively rarely in peripheral blood.

The chain recombines TRBV11-3 with TRBJ1-2; 8 bases line up with TRBD1. Sequencing was performed on blood, either unsorted or a sorted T cell fraction (not recorded which). The sequence was obtained from a male donor with ankylosing spondylitis. The CDR3 DNA sequence: TGTGCCAGCAGCTCAGGAGAGGCGGCAGGGGGCTACTATGGCTACACCTTC. Residues: CASSSGEAAGGYYGYTF.